This T cell receptor beta chain was identified during a study of T-cell reconstitution after alpha-beta-depleted transplantation in children. Germline-derived CDR1 and CDR2 are SEHNR and FQNEAQ (reference sequence). J gave up 0 bases and V 4 bases, and 7 bases lay outside the gene matches. This CDR3 has 16 amino acids. This clonotype has just a few counts. Preparation of the TCRbeta library involved a method that used unique molecular identifiers. TCRdb analysed the PCR reads with MiXCR anew, one entry per CDR3 protein. The sample lists nearly 550,000 distinct CDR3 sequences; about 16% were seen once.

The TCR comes from a human donor who donated a stem cell graft to a child with acute lymphoblastic leukemia. The V call is TRBV7-9, the J call TRBJ1-1, with TRBD1 identical over 8 bases. Sample: PBMCs from the stem cell graft donor, taken from the stem cell graft. CDR3 sequence (DNA): TGTGCCAGCAGCTATCGAGGGACAGGACTGAACACTGAAGCTTTCTTT. Translation gives CASSYRGTGLNTEAFF.